Listed below are T cell receptor beta chains from one sample, sequenced in a study of blood T cell repertoires in COVID-19. Produced via immunoSEQ multiplex PCR; TCRdb's table is partial and in-frame only. Found here are 250,000 to 300,000 clones, approximately 91% of them singletons; the top ten hold more than 1%. The sample comprised PBMCs or T cells enriched from blood (not recorded which). All receptors derive from a human donor in a cohort exposed to, infected with or recovered from COVID-19 (not recorded which). The donor label of this sample is uncertain. The CDR3 runs from the conserved cysteine through the conserved F or W. Fields, in order: clone size, D gene, J gene, V gene, CDR3 protein, CDR3 DNA. D genes are given only for firm matches. Where a row states a size, it is once, few, many or the class of an expanded clone; other rows omit it.

>.|.|TRBJ1-2|TRBV5-6
CASSLGAGANNYGYTF
TGTGCCAGCAGCCTGGGAGCAGGGGCCAATAACTATGGCTACACCTTC
>.|.|TRBJ1-1|TRBV24-1
CATSVAGNTEAFF
TGTGCCACCAGTGTTGCCGGGAACACTGAAGCTTTCTTT
>.|TRBD1|TRBJ2-7|TRBV27
CASSLPGQNYEQYF
TGTGCCAGCAGTTTGCCGGGACAGAATTACGAGCAGTACTTC
>.|.|TRBJ1-1|TRBV30
CAWKPGGRYPEAFF
TGTGCCTGGAAACCCGGGGGGAGGTACCCCGAAGCTTTCTTT
>.|.|TRBJ1-3|TRBV6-5
CASSYSARTGNTIYF
TGTGCCAGCAGTTACTCTGCCAGAACTGGAAACACCATATATTTT
>.|TRBD1|TRBJ2-5|TRBV24-1
CATSDGSLGTEETQYF
TGTGCCACCAGTGATGGATCCCTCGGGACAGAAGAGACCCAGTACTTC
>.|.|TRBJ1-1|TRBV9
CASSVQAGGTEAFF
TGTGCCAGCAGCGTACAGGCCGGGGGCACTGAAGCTTTCTTT
>once|TRBD1|TRBJ2-2|TRBV11-3
CASSSARDRGVGTGELFF
TGTGCCAGCAGCTCAGCCCGGGACAGGGGCGTTGGCACCGGGGAGCTGTTTTTT
>.|.|TRBJ1-2|TRBV3-1/TRBV3-2
CASSQEEGRGYTF
TGTGCCAGCAGCCAAGAGGAGGGGCGAGGCTACACCTTC
>once|.|TRBJ2-5|TRBV24-1
CATSEPGEETQYF
TGTGCCACCAGTGAACCAGGGGAAGAGACCCAGTACTTC
>.|TRBD2|TRBJ2-1|TRBV9
CASSVEAGGLGEQFF
TGTGCCAGCAGCGTTGAAGCGGGGGGGCTAGGTGAGCAGTTCTTC
>once|.|TRBJ1-6|TRBV7-8
CASSLRHGVDNSPLHF
TGTGCCAGCAGCTTAAGACACGGGGTCGATAATTCACCCCTCCACTTT
>.|TRBD1|TRBJ2-1|TRBV27
CASSPTGGVYNEQFF
TGTGCCAGCAGTCCGACAGGGGGGGTCTACAATGAGCAGTTCTTC
>once|.|TRBJ1-2|TRBV2
CASSERFYGYTF
TGTGCCAGCAGTGAACGTTTCTATGGCTACACCTTC
>.|TRBD1|TRBJ1-2|TRBV7-8
CASSLGGTGVGYTF
TGTGCCAGCAGCTTAGGGGGGACAGGGGTCGGCTACACCTTC
>.|.|TRBJ2-5|TRBV7-9
CAGSPPGETQYF
TGTGCCGGCAGCCCCCCCGGAGAGACCCAGTACTTC
>.|TRBD1|TRBJ2-7|TRBV19
CASSRGQGAYEQYF
TGTGCCAGTAGTAGGGGCCAGGGGGCCTACGAGCAGTACTTC
>.|.|TRBJ1-2|TRBV29-1
CSAIRQSYGYTF
TGCAGCGCGATCCGACAGTCCTATGGCTACACCTTC
>.|.|TRBJ1-5|TRBV19
CASSINGGTGQPQHF
TGTGCCAGTAGTATAAATGGCGGGACCGGTCAGCCCCAGCATTTT
>.|.|TRBJ1-4|TRBV19
CASSPPTRGEKLFF
TGTGCCAGTAGTCCACCGACGCGGGGTGAAAAACTGTTTTTT
>.|TRBD1|TRBJ1-5|TRBV27
CASSPRTGDQPQHF
TGTGCCAGCAGCCCACGCACAGGGGATCAGCCCCAGCATTTT
>.|TRBD1|TRBJ2-3|TRBV18
CASSPNSPHDYRGPDTQYF
TGTGCCAGCTCACCAAATTCCCCTCATGATTACAGGGGTCCAGATACGCAGTATTTT
>.|.|TRBJ2-7|TRBV6-2/TRBV6-3
CASSSLKGWSSYEQYF
TGTGCCAGCAGTTCCCTTAAGGGGTGGAGCTCCTACGAGCAGTACTTC
>.|.|TRBJ1-2|TRBV2
CASSKGVKPTNYGYTF
TGTGCCAGCAGCAAAGGGGTCAAACCAACCAACTATGGCTACACCTTC
>.|.|TRBJ1-4|TRBV30
CAWSVPTGRFNEKLFF
TGTGCCTGGAGTGTCCCGACAGGCAGGTTTAATGAAAAACTGTTTTTT
>.|.|TRBJ2-2|TRBV30
CAWTWAGINTGELFF
TGTGCCTGGACGTGGGCGGGGATCAACACCGGGGAGCTGTTTTTT
>few|.|TRBJ1-2|TRBV2
CASSPHTVARGYTF
TGTGCCAGCAGTCCCCACACAGTGGCTCGGGGCTACACCTTC
>.|.|TRBJ2-1|TRBV6-5
CASTATGPLGNEQFF
TGTGCCAGCACCGCAACAGGGCCCCTTGGGAATGAGCAGTTCTTC
>once|TRBD1|TRBJ1-5|TRBV28
CASSGTGYPNQPQHF
TGTGCCAGCAGCGGGACAGGCTACCCTAATCAGCCCCAGCATTTT
>.|.|TRBJ1-1|TRBV19
CASSIFKPASGDTEAFF
TGTGCCAGTAGTATCTTTAAGCCTGCAAGCGGGGACACTGAAGCTTTCTTT
>.|.|TRBJ1-2|TRBV7-9
CASRAGGYGYTF
TGTGCCAGCAGGGCGGGGGGGTACGGCTACACCTTC
>once|TRBD1|TRBJ2-5|TRBV6-5
CASSYRTGKEETQYF
TGTGCCAGCAGTTACCGGACAGGGAAGGAAGAGACCCAGTACTTC
>.|.|TRBJ2-7|TRBV2
CASSDNTHGQSLYEQYF
TGTGCCAGCAGTGATAATACCCACGGACAGTCTCTTTACGAGCAGTACTTC
>.|TRBD1|TRBJ2-5|TRBV5-4
CASSPRGLETQYF
TGTGCCAGCAGCCCCAGGGGGCTAGAGACCCAGTACTTC
>.|TRBD1|TRBJ1-5|TRBV7-2
CASSLTGQGSVPQHF
TGTGCCAGCAGCTTAACTGGACAGGGGTCAGTGCCCCAGCATTTT
>.|.|TRBJ2-1|TRBV29-1
CSVSSSYNEQFF
TGCAGCGTATCGAGCTCCTACAATGAGCAGTTCTTC
>.|.|TRBJ2-3|TRBV5-1
CASSFQGYHTDTQYF
TGCGCCAGCAGTTTTCAGGGCTACCACACAGATACGCAGTATTTT
>.|.|TRBJ1-3|TRBV9
CASSGTVLPGNTIYF
TGTGCCAGCAGCGGGACAGTTCTACCTGGAAACACCATATATTTT
>once|TRBD2|TRBJ2-3|TRBV7-2
CASSFRGGGATDTQYF
TGTGCCAGCAGCTTCAGGGGCGGGGGGGCTACAGATACGCAGTATTTT
>.|.|TRBJ2-7|TRBV27
CASRLTTLLYEQYF
TGTGCCAGCAGACTCACCACCCTGCTCTACGAGCAGTACTTC
>.|.|TRBJ2-7|TRBV2
CATGRVSNYEQYF
TGTGCCACCGGCCGGGTCAGCAACTACGAGCAGTACTTC
>.|.|TRBJ2-1|TRBV18
CASSPGAGSNVPREQFF
TGTGCCAGCTCACCAGGGGCGGGGAGTAATGTGCCAAGGGAGCAGTTCTTC
>.|.|TRBJ2-3|TRBV5-4
CASSGPTGTDTQYF
TGTGCCAGCAGCGGTCCTACCGGGACAGATACGCAGTATTTT
>.|TRBD2|TRBJ2-1|TRBV27
CASRPGLAGSNEQFF
TGTGCCAGCAGACCGGGACTAGCGGGGAGCAATGAGCAGTTCTTC
>.|.|TRBJ1-1|TRBV5-4
CASSFELWGRLNTEAFF
TGTGCCAGCAGCTTTGAGTTGTGGGGCAGACTGAACACTGAAGCTTTCTTT
>.|TRBD1|TRBJ2-1|TRBV5-6
CASSRRDRGRNNEQFF
TGTGCCAGCAGCAGGAGGGACAGGGGGCGGAACAATGAGCAGTTCTTC
>.|TRBD2|TRBJ2-1|TRBV3-1/TRBV3-2
CASSPSGGAYNEQFF
TGTGCCAGCAGCCCAAGCGGGGGGGCTTACAATGAGCAGTTCTTC
>.|TRBD1|TRBJ2-1|TRBV24-1
CATSDPGTGKNEQFF
TGTGCCACCAGTGACCCCGGGACAGGGAAGAATGAGCAGTTCTTC
>.|TRBD1|TRBJ1-1|TRBV19
CASSITHGQGKGLWGTEAFF
TGTGCCAGTAGTATCACTCACGGACAGGGGAAAGGATTATGGGGCACTGAAGCTTTCTTT
>once|.|TRBJ2-1|TRBV7-6
CASSPRQDFLGNEQFF
TGTGCCAGCAGCCCTCGTCAGGACTTCCTTGGAAATGAGCAGTTCTTC
>.|.|TRBJ2-2|TRBV18
CASSPRQNTGELFF
TGTGCCAGCTCACCCCGACAGAACACCGGGGAGCTGTTTTTT
>.|.|TRBJ1-6|TRBV7-2
CASSPTTGINSPLHF
TGTGCCAGCAGCCCAACGACAGGAATTAATTCACCCCTCCACTTT
>.|.|TRBJ1-3|TRBV12-3/TRBV12-4
CASSWTAGNTIYF
TGTGCCAGCAGCTGGACAGCTGGAAACACCATATATTTT
>few|TRBD2|TRBJ2-3|TRBV27
CASSLAGGPRTQYF
TGTGCCAGCAGCTTAGCGGGGGGGCCAAGAACGCAGTATTTT